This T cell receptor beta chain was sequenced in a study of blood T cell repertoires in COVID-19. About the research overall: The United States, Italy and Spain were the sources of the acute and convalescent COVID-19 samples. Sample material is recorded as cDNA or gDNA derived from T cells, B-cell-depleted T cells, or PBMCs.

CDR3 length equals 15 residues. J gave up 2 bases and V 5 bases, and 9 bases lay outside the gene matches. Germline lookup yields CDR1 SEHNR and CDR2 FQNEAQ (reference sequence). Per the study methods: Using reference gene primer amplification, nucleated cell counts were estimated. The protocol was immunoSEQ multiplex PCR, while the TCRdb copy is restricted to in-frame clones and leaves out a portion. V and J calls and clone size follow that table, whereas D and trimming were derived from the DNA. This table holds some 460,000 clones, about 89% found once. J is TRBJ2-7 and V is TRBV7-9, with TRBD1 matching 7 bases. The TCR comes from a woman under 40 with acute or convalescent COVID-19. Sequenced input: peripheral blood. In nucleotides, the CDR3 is TGTGCCAGCAGCCTATACAGGGGATCGACCTACGAGCAGTACTTC. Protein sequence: CASSLYRGSTYEQYF.